Each of the 17 T cell receptor beta chains below was sequenced from the same sample in a study of control samples from healthy donors and cancer patients. Here immunoSEQ multiplex PCR was the method, and the copy in TCRdb shows in-frame clones only, minus some. The sample holds 100,000 to 150,000 clones, around 90% seen once. The sample consisted of blood. The receptors shown here come from a middle-aged man in good health.

The rearrangement uses TRBV18 and TRBJ1-3; TRBD1 aligns across 8 bases. The CDR3 loop spans 17 amino acids. Losses at the gene ends were 2 bases for V and 1 base for J; bases not matched to a gene: 7. Germline loops: CDR1 KGHSH, CDR2 LQKENI. CDR3 in amino acids: CASSPYQQGGSGNTIYF. CDR3 coding DNA: TGTGCCAGCTCACCATATCAACAGGGGGGGTCTGGAAACACCATATATTTT.

This clone came up a few times. The V and J genes are TRBV10-3 and TRBJ2-3, with D perhaps assigned TRBD1 or TRBD2 (5 bases each). The V and J ends lost 11 bases and 6 bases respectively, with 21 bases between them. This CDR3 is 14 amino acids long. Germline V gene sequence: CDR1 ENHRY, CDR2 SYGVKD. The DNA for the CDR3 is TGTGCCGCTGGGGCGGACTCCCCCACCGATACGCAGTATTTT. This gives the protein CAAGADSPTDTQYF.

The V call is TRBV5-1, the J call TRBJ1-1; D not certain. CDR1 is SGHRS and CDR2 is YFSETQ in the germline V gene. This CDR3 has 17 amino acids. Trimming took off 7 bases at V and 0 bases at J, with 22 bases between the two ends. CDR3 sequence (DNA): TGCGCCAGCGCGGTGGGAGTGGGAGGGAGGATGAACACTGAAGCTTTCTTT. Encoded protein: CASAVGVGGRMNTEAFF. Looking up the rest from reference TRBV5-1 and TRBJ1-1 gives the full variable domain: KAGVTQTPRYLIKTRGQQVTLSCSPISGHRSVSWYQQTPGQGLQFLFEYFSETQRNKGNFPGRFSGRQFSNSRSEMNVSTLELGDSALYLCASAVGVGGRMNTEAFFGQGTRLTVV.

The chain uses TRBV6-1 and TRBJ2-7; 9 nucleotides agree with TRBD2. The V gene end was trimmed by 2 bases and the J gene end by 4 bases; junction bases not matched to a gene: 0. Germline-derived CDR1 and CDR2 are MNHNS and SASEGT. The CDR3 runs to 13 residues. The CDR3 nucleotides are TGTGCCAGCAGTGAACTAGCGGGGTACGAGCAGTACTTC. Its translation is CASSELAGYEQYF.

The V call is TRBV28, the J call TRBJ1-6; D unclear. CDR1 and CDR2 from the germline V gene are MDHEN and SYDVKM. There are 13 residues in the CDR3. Deletions cut 11 bases from V and 0 bases from J, with 8 bases between. CDR3 loop: CAAASSYNSPLHF. CDR3 nucleotide sequence: TGTGCCGCGGCGAGCTCCTATAATTCACCCCTCCACTTT.

This rearrangement joins TRBV6-5 to TRBJ2-4; D ambiguous. V dropped 10 bases and J dropped 0 bases, with 10 bases sitting between them. CDR1 MNHEY and CDR2 SVGAGI come from the germline V gene. This CDR3 has 13 amino acids. Written as DNA, the CDR3 is TGTGCCACCACGACTTTAGCCAAAAACATTCAGTACTTC. Amino acids: CATTTLAKNIQYF.

This clone was detected only once. The chain combines TRBV9 with TRBJ2-5; D is perhaps TRBD1 (6 bases). CDR1 is SGDLS and CDR2 is YYNGEE in the germline V gene. Trimming took off 0 bases at V and 5 bases at J, with 17 bases between the two ends. This CDR3 is built from 16 residues. The CDR3 sequence: CASSVEFGRGRETQYF. CDR3 in DNA: TGTGCCAGCAGCGTAGAATTTGGCAGGGGACGGGAGACCCAGTACTTC.

This clone was detected only a few times. CDR3 in amino acids: CASSQGQNQPQHF. DNA for the CDR3: TGTGCCAGCAGCCAGGGGCAGAATCAGCCCCAGCATTTT. The V call is TRBV3-1 (or the pseudogene TRBV3-2), the J call TRBJ1-5; possibly TRBD1 for D (5 bases). The CDR3 is made up of 13 amino acids. The germline CDR1 and CDR2 sequences are LGHDT and YNNKEL (reference sequence). Deletions cut 3 bases from V and 4 bases from J, with 7 bases between.

The rearrangement links TRBV4-2 to TRBJ1-1, with D possibly matching TRBD1 (5 bases). Trimming removed 4 bases at V and 4 bases at J, with 13 bases between. CDR3 length equals 14 residues. Germline loops: CDR1 LGHNA, CDR2 YNFKEQ. Written as DNA, the CDR3 is TGTGCCAGCAGCCGACAGATTGGGGGCACTGAAGCTTTCTTT. Encoded protein: CASSRQIGGTEAFF.

As for this clone: Other DNA sequences of this sample code for an identical CDR3. The genes are TRBV5-1 and TRBJ2-6, with D possibly called TRBD1 or TRBD2 (5 bases each). CDR3 length: 18 residues. Germline V gives CDR1 SGHRS, CDR2 YFSETQ. V dropped 3 bases and J dropped 2 bases, with 18 bases sitting between them. This CDR3 reads CASSSQGIALAGANVLTF. The CDR3 DNA reads as TGCGCCAGCAGCTCCCAGGGAATAGCGCTAGCTGGGGCCAACGTCCTGACTTTC. The full variable domain, its missing parts supplied by reference TRBV5-1 and TRBJ2-6, is KAGVTQTPRYLIKTRGQQVTLSCSPISGHRSVSWYQQTPGQGLQFLFEYFSETQRNKGNFPGRFSGRQFSNSRSEMNVSTLELGDSALYLCASSSQGIALAGANVLTFGAGSRLTVL.

V is TRBV7-9 and J is TRBJ2-7; D gene uncertain. The CDR3 extends over 14 amino acids. Trimming pared 5 bases from V and 5 bases from J, leaving 16 bases between. Looked up from germline, CDR1 is SEHNR and CDR2 is FQNEAQ (reference sequence). CDR3 protein: CASSQSSPAHEQYF. CDR3 sequence (DNA): TGTGCCAGCAGCCAGTCAAGCCCGGCCCACGAGCAGTACTTC.

The rearrangement uses TRBV6-6 and TRBJ2-5; the D gene could be TRBD1 or TRBD2 (6 bases each). The CDR3 is 15 residues long. Germline CDR1 MNHNY, CDR2 SVGAGI (reference sequence). Trimming took 6 bases from V and 0 from J, leaving 14 bases between them. CDR3 sequence reads: CASSPRRGYQETQYF. CDR3 in DNA: TGTGCCAGCAGCCCCCGGAGGGGGTACCAAGAGACCCAGTACTTC.

The rearrangement links TRBV7-2 to TRBJ1-1, with a tentative D call TRBD1 (5 bases). The CDR3 consists of 15 residues. CDR1 and CDR2 (germline): SGHTA, FQGNSA. V was shortened by 1 base and J by 3 bases, with 12 bases between the two germline ends. The CDR3 sequence: CASSLDRARDTEAFF. DNA for the CDR3: TGTGCCAGCAGCTTAGACCGGGCCAGGGACACTGAAGCTTTCTTT.

This chain links TRBV6-5 with TRBJ2-7; D might be TRBD1 or TRBD2, each matching 5 bases. The germline V and J ends were trimmed by 10 bases and 1 base, with 20 bases remaining between them. From germline, CDR1 is MNHEY and CDR2 SVGAGI. This CDR3 spans 15 amino acids. The CDR3 nucleotides are TGTGCCACCCTAACCCCGGGACGGGTATCCTACGAGCAGTACTTC. This gives the protein CATLTPGRVSYEQYF.

The rearrangement joins TRBV30 to TRBJ1-1, with D perhaps matching TRBD1 (5 bases). CDR3 size: 14 residues. Germline CDR1 and CDR2: GTSNPN and SVGIG (reference sequence). The ends were cut back, 0 bases at V and 1 base at J, with 9 bases in the middle. CDR3 nucleotide sequence: TGTGCCTGGAGTGTCGGACAAAGGAACACTGAAGCTTTCTTT. It encodes CAWSVGQRNTEAFF.

J is TRBJ1-6 and V is TRBV6-5; 7 bases map to TRBD1. The CDR3 extends over 14 amino acids. Per germline, CDR1 MNHEY and CDR2 SVGAGI. V lost 5 bases and J lost 5; bases outside the gene matches: 3. The CDR3 loop is CASSRDRNNSPLHF. In DNA, the CDR3 is TGTGCCAGCAGTCGGGACAGAAATAATTCACCCCTCCACTTT.

This chain links TRBV27 with TRBJ1-2, with D possibly matching TRBD1 (5 bases). Germline CDR1 reads MNHEY; CDR2 reads SMNVEV (reference sequence). Trimming took off 7 bases at V and 7 bases at J, with 19 bases between the two ends. The CDR3 contains 14 residues. The CDR3 DNA reads as TGTGCCAGCACCTCCCTGGGGCCCGGCCCTGGCTACACCTTC. Translating it yields CASTSLGPGPGYTF.